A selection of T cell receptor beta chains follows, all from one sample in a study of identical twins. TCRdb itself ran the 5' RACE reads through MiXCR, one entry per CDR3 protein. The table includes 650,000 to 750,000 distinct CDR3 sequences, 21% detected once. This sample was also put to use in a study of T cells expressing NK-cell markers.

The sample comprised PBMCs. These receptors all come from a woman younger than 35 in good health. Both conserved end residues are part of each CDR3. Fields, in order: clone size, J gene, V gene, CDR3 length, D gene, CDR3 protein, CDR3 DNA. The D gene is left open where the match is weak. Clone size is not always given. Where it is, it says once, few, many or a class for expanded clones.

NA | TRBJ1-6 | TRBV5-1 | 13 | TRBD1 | CASSSEDRAPLHF | TGCGCCAGCAGCTCAGAAGACAGGGCACCCCTCCACTTT
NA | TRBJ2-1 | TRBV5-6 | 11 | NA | CASSSANLGVF | TGTGCCAGCAGCTCTGCGAACTTAGGGGTCTTC
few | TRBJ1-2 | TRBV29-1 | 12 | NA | CRATGTNYGYTF | TGCAGGGCGACAGGAACAAACTATGGCTACACCTTC
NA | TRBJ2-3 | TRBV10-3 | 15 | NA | CAISDPPGSTDTQYF | TGTGCCATCAGTGACCCACCAGGGAGTACAGATACGCAGTATTTT
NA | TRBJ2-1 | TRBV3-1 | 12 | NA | CASSQADLEQFF | TGTGCCAGCAGCCAAGCAGACCTGGAGCAGTTCTTC
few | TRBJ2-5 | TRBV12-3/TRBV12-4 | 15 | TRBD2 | CASSWEGTAYGTQYF | TGTGCCAGCAGTTGGGAGGGGACGGCCTATGGGACCCAGTACTTC
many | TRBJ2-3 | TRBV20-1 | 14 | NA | CSASGTSSTDTQYF | TGCAGTGCTAGCGGAACCTCTAGCACAGATACGCAGTATTTT
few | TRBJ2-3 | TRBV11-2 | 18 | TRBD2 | CASSLGTSGSRFADTQYF | TGTGCCAGCAGCTTAGGGACTAGCGGGAGCCGGTTCGCAGATACGCAGTATTTT
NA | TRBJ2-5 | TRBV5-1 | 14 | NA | CASSPLGVQETQYF | TGCGCCAGCAGCCCACTGGGGGTTCAAGAGACCCAGTACTTC
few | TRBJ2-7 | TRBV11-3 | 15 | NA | CASSKNRDSNYEQYF | TGTGCCAGCAGCAAAAACAGGGATAGTAACTACGAGCAGTACTTC
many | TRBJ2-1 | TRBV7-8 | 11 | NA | CASGNYNEQFF | TGTGCCAGCGGGAACTACAATGAGCAGTTCTTC
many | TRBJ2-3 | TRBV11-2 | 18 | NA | CASSLMNLSGYRTDTQYF | TGTGCCAGCAGCCTGATGAATTTAAGCGGGTACCGCACAGATACGCAGTATTTT
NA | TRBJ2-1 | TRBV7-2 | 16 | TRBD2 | CASSPRRTSGYNEQFF | TGTGCCAGCAGCCCCCGAAGGACTAGCGGATACAATGAGCAGTTCTTC
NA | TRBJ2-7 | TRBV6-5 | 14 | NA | CASSHRGPAPGQYF | TGTGCCAGCAGTCACCGGGGACCCGCTCCAGGGCAGTACTTC
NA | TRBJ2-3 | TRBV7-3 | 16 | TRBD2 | CASSEGLADSTDTQYF | TGTGCCAGCAGCGAAGGACTAGCGGATAGCACAGATACGCAGTATTTT
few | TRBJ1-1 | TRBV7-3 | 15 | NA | CASSLGGPGNTEAFF | TGTGCCAGCAGCTTAGGGGGCCCAGGGAACACTGAAGCTTTCTTT
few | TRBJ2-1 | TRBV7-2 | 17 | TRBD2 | CASSLLAGGYFYNEQFF | TGTGCCAGCAGCTTATTAGCGGGAGGTTATTTCTACAATGAGCAGTTCTTC
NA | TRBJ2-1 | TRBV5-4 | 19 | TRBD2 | CASSLAQPFLAGEGNEQFF | TGTGCCAGCAGCTTGGCCCAACCCTTTCTAGCGGGGGAGGGCAATGAGCAGTTCTTC
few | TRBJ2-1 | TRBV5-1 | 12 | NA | CASSRYSNEQFF | TGCGCCAGCAGCCGTTATTCCAATGAGCAGTTCTTC
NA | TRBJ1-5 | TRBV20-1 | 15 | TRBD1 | CSAGRQGLSNQPQHF | TGCAGTGCTGGTAGACAGGGTCTAAGCAATCAGCCCCAGCATTTT
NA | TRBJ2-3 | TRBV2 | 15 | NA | CASSEAPGGTDTQYF | TGTGCCAGCAGTGAAGCCCCCGGGGGCACAGATACGCAGTATTTT
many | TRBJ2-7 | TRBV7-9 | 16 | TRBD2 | CASSLISGGAWNEQYF | TGTGCCAGCAGCTTAATTAGCGGGGGGGCATGGAACGAGCAGTACTTC